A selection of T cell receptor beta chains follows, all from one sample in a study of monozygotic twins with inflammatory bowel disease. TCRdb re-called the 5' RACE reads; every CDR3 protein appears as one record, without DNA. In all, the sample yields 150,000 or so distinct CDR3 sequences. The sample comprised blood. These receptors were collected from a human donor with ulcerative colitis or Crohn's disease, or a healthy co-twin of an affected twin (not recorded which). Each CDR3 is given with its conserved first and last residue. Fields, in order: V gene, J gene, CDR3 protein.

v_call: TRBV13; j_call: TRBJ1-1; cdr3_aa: CATSDGGSLNTEAFF
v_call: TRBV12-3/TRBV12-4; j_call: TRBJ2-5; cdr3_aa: CASRGQGEETQYF
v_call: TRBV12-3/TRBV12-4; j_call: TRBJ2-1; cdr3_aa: CASSSFTSVDEQFF
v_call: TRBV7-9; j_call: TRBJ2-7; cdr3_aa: CASSPVVTAYEQYF
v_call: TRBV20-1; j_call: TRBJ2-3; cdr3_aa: CSARGQRKGFRTDTQYF
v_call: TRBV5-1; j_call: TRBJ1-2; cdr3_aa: CATQVPRRNYGYTF
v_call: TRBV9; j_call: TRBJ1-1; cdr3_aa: CASSVVIAMNTEAFF
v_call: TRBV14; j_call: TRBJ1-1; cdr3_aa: CASSQEGQGRGTEAFF
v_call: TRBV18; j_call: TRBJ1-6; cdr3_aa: CASSLHHRGFWDSPLHF
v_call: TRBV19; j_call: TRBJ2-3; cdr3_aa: CASKKLAGGADTQYF
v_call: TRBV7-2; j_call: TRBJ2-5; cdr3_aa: CASSYTRGSGETQYF
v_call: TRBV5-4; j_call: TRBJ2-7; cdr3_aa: CASSLGQARQLGEQYF
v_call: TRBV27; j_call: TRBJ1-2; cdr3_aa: CASSLRDRDPYGYTF
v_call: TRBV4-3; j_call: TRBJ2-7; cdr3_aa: CASSQELWDRVVNEQYF
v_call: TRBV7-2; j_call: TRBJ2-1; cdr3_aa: CASSLETSGSSYNEQFF
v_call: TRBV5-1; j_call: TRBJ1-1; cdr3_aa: CASSLNMNTEAFF
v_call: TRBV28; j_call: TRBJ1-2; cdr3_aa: CASSSTAGYTF
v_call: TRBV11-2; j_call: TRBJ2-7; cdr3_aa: CASSRPGISYEQYF
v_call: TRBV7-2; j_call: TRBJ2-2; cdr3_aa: CASRLESGELFF
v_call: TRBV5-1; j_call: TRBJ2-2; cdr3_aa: CASSLLGLDTGELFF
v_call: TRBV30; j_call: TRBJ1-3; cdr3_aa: CAWSVMGISGNTIYF
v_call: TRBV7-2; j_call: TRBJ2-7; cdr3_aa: CASSSRAVYEQYF
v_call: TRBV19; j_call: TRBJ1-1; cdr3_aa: CASSIGGGNTEAFF
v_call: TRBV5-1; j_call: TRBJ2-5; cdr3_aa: CASSSAPGQAQETQYF
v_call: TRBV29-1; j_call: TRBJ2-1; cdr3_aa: CSVEGGTGNYNEQFF
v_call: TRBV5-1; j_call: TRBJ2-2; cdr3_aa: CASSLGALDTGELFF
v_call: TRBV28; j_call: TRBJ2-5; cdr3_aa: CASSLPGTGGETQYF